A single T cell receptor beta chain is shown here with its context. Depths of 1 in 200,000 to 1 in 1 million T cells were the sequencing target. The repertoire was sequenced with immunoSEQ multiplex PCR; TCRdb's copy has only in-frame clones and lacks some. The sample yields fewer than 50,000 clones, roughly three quarters seen once. The sample is drawn from a study of cytotoxic CD8 clonotypes in ibrutinib-treated CLL. Germline loops: CDR1 SNHLY, CDR2 FYNNEI. The CDR3 consists of 14 residues. Trimming took off 0 bases at V and 6 bases at J, with 9 bases between the two ends. This TCR derives from a human donor with chronic lymphocytic leukemia. The chain is built from TRBV2 and TRBJ1-5; D gene ambiguous. The sequencing used PBMCs, collected after 12 months of ibrutinib treatment. CDR3 nucleotides: TGTGCCAGCAGTGAAGCGGGCGGGATTCAGCCCCAGCATTTT. This codes for CASSEAGGIQPQHF.